A selection of T cell receptor beta chains follows, all from one sample in a study of blood T cells in healthy people across ages. TCRdb reanalysed the 5' RACE reads using MiXCR and keeps one entry per CDR3 protein. The data contain about 1.1 million distinct CDR3 sequences, around two fifths of them singletons. Sequencing input: blood. All receptors come from a man aged 18 to 30 in good health. Each CDR3 is given with its conserved first and last residue. A D gene is named only where the DNA matches it firmly. Some rows have no size entry. The others give once, few or many, or a class for an expanded clone.

V	size	J	D	CDR3	DNA
TRBV7-6	-	TRBJ2-5	TRBD2	CASSLRILAVNKETQYF	TGTGCCAGCAGCTTACGCATTCTAGCGGTAAATAAAGAGACCCAGTACTTC
TRBV6-2/TRBV6-3	few	TRBJ2-3	-	CASSDGADTQYF	TGTGCCAGCAGTGACGGTGCAGATACGCAGTATTTT
TRBV4-3	few	TRBJ1-1	-	CASSQERQGYLNTEAFF	TGCGCCAGCAGCCAAGAGAGGCAGGGCTATTTGAACACTGAAGCTTTCTTT
TRBV3-1	few	TRBJ1-2	-	CASSQEVGAIYGYTF	TGTGCCAGCAGCCAAGAAGTAGGGGCCATCTATGGCTACACCTTC
TRBV6-5	-	TRBJ1-3	-	CASSRGPSGNTIYF	TGTGCCAGCAGTCGGGGTCCCAGCGGAAACACCATATATTTT
TRBV2	few	TRBJ2-7	-	CASVAGLTTYEQYF	TGTGCCAGCGTAGCAGGGCTTACAACCTACGAGCAGTACTTC
TRBV7-9	few	TRBJ2-1	-	CASSLWSGTEYNEQFF	TGTGCCAGCAGCTTATGGAGCGGGACAGAATACAATGAGCAGTTCTTC
TRBV6-5	-	TRBJ2-1	TRBD2	CASSYLAGGVSEQFF	TGTGCCAGCAGTTACTTAGCGGGGGGAGTCTCCGAGCAGTTCTTC
TRBV6-1	-	TRBJ1-4	-	CASRLTVPNENLFF	TGTGCCAGCAGATTGACAGTGCCTAATGAAAACCTGTTTTTT
TRBV3-1	-	TRBJ2-3	-	CASSQLASHTQYF	TGTGCCAGCAGCCAACTGGCTTCCCATACGCAGTATTTT
TRBV20-1	-	TRBJ2-1	TRBD2	CSARDLAGSGEQFF	TGCAGTGCTAGAGACCTAGCGGGGAGTGGTGAGCAGTTCTTC
TRBV20-1	few	TRBJ1-2	-	CSAGGQSLDYTF	TGCAGTGCTGGAGGACAGAGTCTAGACTACACCTTC
TRBV20-1	-	TRBJ2-3	-	CRAFGASTDTQYF	TGCAGGGCTTTTGGGGCTAGCACAGATACGCAGTATTTT
TRBV5-1	-	TRBJ2-1	TRBD1	CASSLAFWGTGSYNEQFF	TGCGCCAGCAGCTTGGCTTTTTGGGGGACAGGGTCCTACAATGAGCAGTTCTTC
TRBV7-9	few	TRBJ1-1	-	CASSLAQRGTEAFF	TGTGCCAGCAGCTTAGCACAGAGAGGGACTGAAGCTTTCTTT
TRBV29-1	-	TRBJ2-7	-	CSVDGTDSYNEQYF	TGCAGCGTGGACGGGACCGACTCTTACAATGAGCAGTACTTC
TRBV29-1	-	TRBJ1-5	-	CSVGVGNANQPQHF	TGCAGCGTTGGTGTAGGGAACGCTAATCAGCCCCAGCATTTT
TRBV6-5	-	TRBJ1-1	TRBD1	CASSYSPTGVRTEAFF	TGTGCCAGCAGTTACTCCCCAACAGGGGTTAGAACTGAAGCTTTCTTT
TRBV29-1	-	TRBJ2-1	TRBD1	CSAGQGGEQFF	TGCAGCGCCGGACAGGGCGGCGAGCAGTTCTTC
TRBV28	-	TRBJ2-5	-	CASSYRDQQYF	TGTGCCAGCAGTTACCGGGACCAGCAGTACTTC
TRBV7-9	-	TRBJ1-6	-	CASSPGESPLHF	TGTGCCAGCAGCCCGGGGGAATCACCCCTCCACTTT
TRBV5-1	once	TRBJ1-4	-	CASSIQGFNEELFF	TGCGCCAGCAGCATACAGGGATTCAATGAAGAACTGTTTTTT
TRBV7-6	once	TRBJ2-1	-	CAGSLGGGRTIENEQFF	TGTGCCGGCAGCTTAGGGGGAGGGAGGACGATAGAGAATGAGCAGTTCTTC
TRBV3-1	few	TRBJ2-5	-	CASSHKSQETQYF	TGTGCCAGCAGCCATAAATCCCAAGAGACCCAGTACTTC
TRBV4-3	-	TRBJ1-6	-	CASSQEVKGNSPLHF	TGCGCCAGCAGCCAAGAAGTCAAGGGGAATTCACCCCTCCACTTT
TRBV30	-	TRBJ1-1	-	CAWTLLGRNTEAFF	TGTGCCTGGACCCTACTGGGCAGGAACACTGAAGCTTTCTTT
TRBV4-3	few	TRBJ2-1	TRBD2	CASSQPSGGAYEQFF	TGCGCCAGCAGCCAACCTAGCGGGGGGGCCTATGAGCAGTTCTTC
TRBV7-9	-	TRBJ2-2	TRBD2	CASSPGTSATGELFF	TGTGCCAGCAGCCCCGGGACTAGCGCGACCGGGGAGCTGTTTTTT
TRBV14	-	TRBJ1-4	-	CASSQAYKLFF	TGTGCCAGCAGCCAAGCTTATAAACTGTTTTTT
TRBV12-3/TRBV12-4	-	TRBJ1-1	TRBD1	CASSFGTGVTEAFF	TGTGCCAGCAGTTTTGGGACAGGGGTAACTGAAGCTTTCTTT
TRBV2	few	TRBJ1-5	-	CASSDAVSNQPQHF	TGTGCCAGCAGTGACGCGGTGAGCAATCAGCCCCAGCATTTT
TRBV6-5	-	TRBJ2-7	TRBD2	CASSYSLASGGKNIRYF	TGTGCCAGCAGTTACTCGCTTGCTAGCGGGGGGAAAAACATTCGGTACTTC
TRBV2	-	TRBJ2-5	-	CASSDGRGQETQYF	TGTGCCAGCAGTGATGGTCGGGGCCAAGAGACCCAGTACTTC
TRBV14	few	TRBJ2-1	-	CASSHWGQGRGDEQFF	TGTGCCAGCAGCCACTGGGGGCAGGGGAGAGGTGATGAGCAGTTCTTC
TRBV29-1	few	TRBJ1-2	-	CSVGDNGRGYTF	TGCAGCGTTGGGGACAACGGGAGGGGCTACACCTTC
TRBV4-1	few	TRBJ2-3	TRBD2	CASSQDIAGDPTDTQYF	TGCGCCAGCAGCCAAGATATAGCGGGGGACCCCACAGATACGCAGTATTTT
TRBV11-2	-	TRBJ2-1	TRBD2	CASRPSGDYNEQFF	TGTGCCAGCAGGCCTAGCGGGGACTACAATGAGCAGTTCTTC
TRBV29-1	few	TRBJ2-5	-	CSVERNSETQYF	TGCAGCGTTGAACGGAATTCGGAGACCCAGTACTTC
TRBV6-2/TRBV6-3	few	TRBJ2-5	-	CASRSPLGRGETQYF	TGTGCCAGCAGATCCCCCTTGGGACGGGGCGAGACCCAGTACTTC
TRBV6-2/TRBV6-3	-	TRBJ1-2	TRBD1	CASSYSMDWTGGLDGYTF	TGTGCCAGCAGTTACTCCATGGATTGGACAGGGGGCTTGGATGGCTACACCTTC
TRBV7-9	few	TRBJ1-6	-	CASSTGFSNSPLHF	TGTGCCAGCAGCACAGGGTTTTCTAATTCACCCCTCCACTTT
TRBV4-2	-	TRBJ2-2	-	CASSQWSENTGELFF	TGTGCCAGCAGCCAATGGTCAGAGAACACCGGGGAGCTGTTTTTT
TRBV29-1	few	TRBJ1-1	TRBD1	CSARTDRSSEAFF	TGCAGCGCCCGCACGGACAGGAGTTCTGAAGCTTTCTTT
TRBV6-2/TRBV6-3	-	TRBJ2-7	-	CASSRTDAEQYF	TGTGCCAGCAGTAGGACTGACGCCGAGCAGTACTTC
TRBV12-3/TRBV12-4	-	TRBJ2-5	-	CASSPQGHNNEQYF	TGTGCCAGCAGTCCCCAGGGACATAACAATGAGCAGTACTTC
TRBV6-2/TRBV6-3	few	TRBJ1-5	-	CASSKDGFNQPQHF	TGTGCCAGCAGTAAGGACGGGTTCAATCAGCCCCAGCATTTT
TRBV4-3	-	TRBJ1-2	-	CASSQDKATSVFGYTF	TGCGCCAGCAGCCAAGATAAGGCGACCAGCGTATTTGGCTACACCTTC
TRBV20-1	-	TRBJ1-1	TRBD1	CSARRQGTEAFF	TGCAGTGCTAGACGACAGGGAACTGAAGCTTTCTTT